This T cell receptor (beta chain) was identified in a study of identical twins (dated by TCRdb to 2016 to 2017). For the study in its entirety: The study deep-sequenced TCR alpha and beta repertoires from monozygotic twins, unrelated adults of various ages and cord blood to test whether fetal clonotypes persist. To rule out contamination, replicate twin experiments were performed at different times with different library preparation protocols.

At least ten counts were recorded for this clonotype. The antigen this receptor binds is unknown. No much larger clonotype is one base removed from it; base qualities were not supplied. V was cut back by 3 bases and J by 4 bases, leaving a gap of 13 bases between them. The CDR3 spans 15 residues, from the cysteine through the phenylalanine. Only the CDR3 portion is preserved as DNA: 45 bases, with reading frame beginning at the first base. CDR1 and CDR2 were assigned from the germline V gene as MDHEN and SYDVKM. Library preparation was by 5' RACE. Instrument used: Illumina HiSeq 2000. Template switching added a universal primer binding site, and the final cDNA carried a unique molecular identifier that allowed TCR cDNA molecules to be counted accurately. Specific primers in the conserved constant-segment region were used to synthesize first-strand cDNA for the TCR alpha and beta chains. To control for contamination, each cDNA library was double barcoded with a SMART-Mk sample barcode plus Illumina barcodes. TruSeq adapter sequences along with Illumina sample barcodes were introduced in two successive PCR steps. The TCR alpha and beta cDNA libraries were sequenced on the Illumina HiSeq platform using custom primers. Under the source paper's analysis protocol: Unique molecular identifiers were extracted from raw reads with MiGEC, and CDR3 positions were determined with MiXCR. For each individual, recombination models were inferred using an EM algorithm with the repgenHMM and IGoR tools. Shared clonotype analysis was performed with the tcR package in R, normalizing sharing by the product of cloneset sizes. To study raw recombination without the effects of thymic and clonal selection, out-of-frame nonproductive sequences were analyzed. In-frame beta chains were kept once TCRdb had trimmed the public reads at Q25 with fastp and called clones with MiXCR. Each CDR3 protein gets just one entry, which takes the most common genes and DNA from the rows behind it. V and J calls and clone size were set by TCRdb, not the authors. The sample has some 660,000 distinct CDR3 sequences on record, under 9% of them singletons. 0.98% of the sample goes to the ten largest clones.

What the work shows at the level of the full study, not this receptor alone: Invariant T cells such as MAIT and iNKT could partly confound zero-insertion analyses, although diverse VJ usage argued against such confounding for most clonotypes. Fewer insertions were carried by abundant cord blood beta clonotypes, a similar but weaker trend appeared in young adult naive repertoires, and no such trend appeared in memory repertoires. Because the same donors could not be followed over many years, conclusions were based on cross-sectional statistical analysis. Compared with coincidental sharing between unrelated individuals, out-of-frame TCR alpha sequences shared between twins had an excess of sequences with low generation probability. A weaker excess of twin sharing was found in beta out-of-frame sequences because the signal-to-noise ratio was lowered by fewer shared sequences. Out-of-frame TCR alpha sharing in monozygotic twins was systematically underestimated by recombination models, whereas sharing between unrelated individuals was in agreement with the recombination models.

All donors were healthy Caucasians. Three pairs of female monozygotic twins, all aged 18 to 29 years, made up the twin cohort. The RNA used for TCR libraries was isolated from peripheral blood mononuclear cells. These data are also associated with another study on yellow fever vaccine responses in identical twins. As the second paper documents: According to the authors, the vaccine-induced T cell response in identical twins seemed to be partly convergent and partly specific to each individual. In identical twins, the study followed T cell clones that responded to the vaccine with precision.

Sequencing used PBMCs. The V and J segments used are TRBV28 and TRBJ1-5; possibly the D gene is TRBD1, per 5 matching bases. The TCR originated in a woman aged 18-29 years in good health. The CDR3 loop reads CASSFAGRGNQPQHF. The DNA sequence is TGTGCCAGCAGTTTTGCAGGGCGTGGGAATCAGCCCCAGCATTTT.